These T cell receptor beta chains were read from a single sample in a study of vaccination effects on CD4 cells after COVID-19. For these receptors, no antigen is known. The data were produced by immunoSEQ multiplex PCR, yet TCRdb's version contains in-frame clones alone and is incomplete. Among roughly 68,000 clones listed, roughly 74% were seen once. The sample was CD4+ T cells from PBMCs cultured with HCoV-229E spike peptides, taken after COVID-19 vaccination. The receptors come from a human donor who received a COVID-19 vaccine. CDR3s include the opening cysteine and the closing phenylalanine or tryptophan. Fields, in order: J gene, V gene, D gene, CDR3 length, CDR3 protein. A D gene is named only where the DNA matches it firmly.

>TRBJ2-5|TRBV19|.|12
CASSMLEETQYF
>TRBJ1-2|TRBV5-1|TRBD1|15
CASSRSGTENYGYTF
>TRBJ1-3|TRBV5-5|.|15
CASSKEGLSGNTIYF
>TRBJ1-4|TRBV6-1|.|14
CASSEGIVNEKLFF
>TRBJ2-1|TRBV5-1|.|15
CASIVRPSSYNEQFF
>TRBJ2-5|TRBV6-5|TRBD1|13
CASSRTGEETQYF
>TRBJ2-5|TRBV18|.|15
CASSPVYGSEETQYF
>TRBJ1-1|TRBV5-1|.|13
CASSLGSLAEAFF
>TRBJ1-2|TRBV14|.|17
CASSQDLTTGGARGYTF
>TRBJ2-3|TRBV10-3|.|13
CAISEGREDTQYF
>TRBJ1-2|TRBV6-5|.|11
CASNLRGGYTF
>TRBJ2-5|TRBV30|.|13
CAWSVGYQETQYF
>TRBJ1-1|TRBV6-5|.|15
CASSYSKSWDTEAFF
>TRBJ2-1|TRBV19|.|14
CASSMTQPYNEQFF
>TRBJ1-1|TRBV7-3|.|16
CASSPRDLPFNTEAFF
>TRBJ2-3|TRBV29-1|TRBD1|16
CSVGPRDRVFPDTQYF
>TRBJ1-1|TRBV5-4|TRBD1|15
CASSLQGLENTEAFF
>TRBJ1-2|TRBV19|.|15
CASSPDRFGDYGYTF
>TRBJ1-1|TRBV7-2|TRBD1|18
CASSLGTWTGRMNTEAFF
>TRBJ1-1|TRBV7-2|.|14
CASSLFEGGTEAFF
>TRBJ1-5|TRBV6-1|.|13
CASSEEGNQPQHF
>TRBJ1-5|TRBV23-1|TRBD1|20
CASSTHHRTGKGYSNQPQHF
>TRBJ2-3|TRBV5-1|.|14
CASSPGSNTDTQYF
>TRBJ1-5|TRBV6-5|.|15
CASSWSGREGQPQHF
>TRBJ1-1|TRBV2|.|12
CASSGDRIRAFF
>TRBJ1-1|TRBV10-2|TRBD1|16
CASSERDSWYSTEAFF
>TRBJ2-1|TRBV5-6|.|15
CASSWGGFPYNEQFF
>TRBJ1-5|TRBV4-3|TRBD1|18
CASSQEWADRGRREPQHF
>TRBJ2-5|TRBV5-5|TRBD1|14
CASTRTGGGETQYF
>TRBJ2-5|TRBV29-1|.|12
CSVGSRAETQYF
>TRBJ2-5|TRBV10-3|TRBD1|14
CAIRTGGGLETQYF
>TRBJ2-5|TRBV2|TRBD2|13
CASRTSGGETQYF
>TRBJ1-1|TRBV5-7|.|14
CASSLWDLNTEAFF
>TRBJ2-1|TRBV5-5|TRBD2|16
CASSLGLAVSYNEQFF
>TRBJ2-5|TRBV5-6|.|15
CASSYRTVWGETQYF
>TRBJ1-1|TRBV18|TRBD1|16
CASSPLQGTENTEAFF
>TRBJ1-5|TRBV6-1|.|15
CASSEPGRAQQPQHF
>TRBJ1-5|TRBV2|TRBD1|16
CASSGPGTGVDQPQHF
>TRBJ2-3|TRBV20-1|.|13
CSASGGGTDTQYF
>TRBJ2-3|TRBV5-6|.|15
CASSFGAGATDTQYF
>TRBJ2-1|TRBV3-1/TRBV3-2|TRBD1|17
CASSQSSGTGGYNEQFF
>TRBJ2-5|TRBV24-1|.|13
CATSDSYRETQYF
>TRBJ2-2|TRBV19|TRBD1|14
CASRVSGGNGELFF
>TRBJ1-6|TRBV6-2/TRBV6-3|.|14
CASSWPPGPSPLHF
>TRBJ1-4|TRBV25-1|TRBD1|15
CASSATGGLNEKLFF